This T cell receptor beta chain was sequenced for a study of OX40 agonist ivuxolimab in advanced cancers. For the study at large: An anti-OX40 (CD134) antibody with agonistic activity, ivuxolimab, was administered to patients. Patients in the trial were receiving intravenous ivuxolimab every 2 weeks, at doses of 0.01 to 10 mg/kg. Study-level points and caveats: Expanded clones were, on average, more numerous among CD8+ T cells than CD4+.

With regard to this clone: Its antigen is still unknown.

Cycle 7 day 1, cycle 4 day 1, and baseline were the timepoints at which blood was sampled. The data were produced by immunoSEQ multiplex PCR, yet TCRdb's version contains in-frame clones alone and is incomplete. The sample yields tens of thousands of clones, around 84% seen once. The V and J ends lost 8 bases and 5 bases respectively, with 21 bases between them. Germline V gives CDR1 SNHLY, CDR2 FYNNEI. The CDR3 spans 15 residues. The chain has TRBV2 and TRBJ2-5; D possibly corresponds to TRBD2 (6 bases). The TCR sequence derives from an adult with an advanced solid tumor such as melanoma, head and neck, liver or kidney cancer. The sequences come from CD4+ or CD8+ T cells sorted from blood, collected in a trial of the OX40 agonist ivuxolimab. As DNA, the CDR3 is TGTGCCAGCGCTCCTAGCGCACCGGGGTTGGAGACCCAGTACTTC. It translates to CASAPSAPGLETQYF.